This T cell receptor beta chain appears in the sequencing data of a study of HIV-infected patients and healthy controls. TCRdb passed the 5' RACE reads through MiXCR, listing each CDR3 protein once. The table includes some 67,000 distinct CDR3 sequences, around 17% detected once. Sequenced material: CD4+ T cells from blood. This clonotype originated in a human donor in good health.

CDR3 in DNA: TGTGCCAGCAGCTTTGGTAGCGGAATCTACGAGCAGTACTTC. Translation gives CASSFGSGIYEQYF. The chain employs TRBV7-9 and TRBJ2-7; D might be TRBD2 (6 bases). Trimming stripped 3 bases from V and 3 bases from J, with 12 bases between. The CDR3 spans 14 residues. Germline V gene data show CDR1 as SEHNR and CDR2 as FQNEAQ (reference sequence).